This T cell receptor beta chain stems from a study of blood T cell repertoires in COVID-19. Across the whole study: Nucleic acid was either cDNA or gDNA, and it came from T cells, B-cell-depleted T cells, or PBMCs.

How the authors handled the data: Nucleated cell counts were estimated from reference gene primer amplification. Sequenced by immunoSEQ multiplex PCR; TCRdb stores in-frame clones only, minus some. V and J calls and clone size come straight from that table; D and trimming were deduced from the DNA. The sample includes a few hundred thousand clones, about 87% of them seen just once. This clone was picked up one time. Germline V gene lookup returns CDR1 MDHEN and CDR2 SYDVKM. The CDR3 is 15 amino acids. Trimming removed 3 bases from V and 0 bases from J, with 8 bases in between. The sequence derives from a woman aged 40 to 55 with acute COVID-19. V and J are TRBV28 and TRBJ2-2, with D hard to call. The specimen sequenced was PBMCs or T cells enriched from blood (not recorded which). The CDR3 protein is CASSLTEANTGELFF. Here the CDR3 DNA reads TGTGCCAGCAGTTTGACTGAAGCGAACACCGGGGAGCTGTTTTTT.